This TCR beta chain is from a study of T cell repertoires in cytomegalovirus infection. Across the study: Alongside well-studied HLA-B-restricted CMV epitopes, recently identified HLA-C-restricted CMV epitopes were also used. An indication of both CMV infection and matching HLA type came from public TCR beta signatures. Study results and caveats: CMV carriers having the relevant HLA were flagged by cumulative public TCR beta family frequency. The study found HLA-C-restricted CMV-specific TCR beta clonotypes dominating the ex vivo response.

In this sample, this clonotype turned up a few times. Its antigen is still unknown. Germline V CDR1 and CDR2: MRHNA, SNTAGT. Trimming left V 10 bases short and J 3 bases short, with 19 bases between. This CDR3 spans 15 amino acids. TCRdb independently ran MiXCR on the reads; one entry per CDR3 protein. Of 110,000 or so distinct CDR3 sequences listed, approximately 28% are singletons. The genes are TRBV6-4 and TRBJ1-5, with D unresolved. The sample here was CD8+ T cells from cultured PBMCs, taken from culture after CMV antigen stimulation. This receptor was taken from a human donor in good health (CMV status not recorded). Some clones in this sample may be carry-over from other donors' samples. The CDR3 DNA follows: TGTGCCACCCCGAGAAGAAGTGGACCCAATCAGCCCCAGCATTTT. This gives the protein CATPRRSGPNQPQHF.